The T cell receptor (beta chain) under discussion was sequenced for a study of blood T cell repertoires in COVID-19. About the study: From T cells, B-cell-depleted T cells, or PBMCs came the material, which was cDNA or gDNA.

Using immunoSEQ multiplex PCR, the repertoire was profiled, and TCRdb retains in-frame clones only, with some absent. The sample lists hundreds of thousands of clones; about nine tenths were seen once. CDR3 length: 16 amino acids. The V gene end was trimmed by 3 bases and the J gene end by 0 bases; junction bases not matched to a gene: 6. Germline V CDR1 and CDR2: MDHEN, SYDVKM. In its sample, this clone was seen a few times. The chain uses TRBV28 and TRBJ1-1; 8 bases align to TRBD1. This clonotype was obtained from a woman aged 40 to 55 with acute COVID-19. Sequencing input: PBMCs or T cells enriched from blood (not recorded which). The CDR3 here is CASSFPTTGVNTEAFF. CDR3 sequence (DNA): TGTGCCAGCAGTTTCCCCACGACAGGGGTGAACACTGAAGCTTTCTTT.